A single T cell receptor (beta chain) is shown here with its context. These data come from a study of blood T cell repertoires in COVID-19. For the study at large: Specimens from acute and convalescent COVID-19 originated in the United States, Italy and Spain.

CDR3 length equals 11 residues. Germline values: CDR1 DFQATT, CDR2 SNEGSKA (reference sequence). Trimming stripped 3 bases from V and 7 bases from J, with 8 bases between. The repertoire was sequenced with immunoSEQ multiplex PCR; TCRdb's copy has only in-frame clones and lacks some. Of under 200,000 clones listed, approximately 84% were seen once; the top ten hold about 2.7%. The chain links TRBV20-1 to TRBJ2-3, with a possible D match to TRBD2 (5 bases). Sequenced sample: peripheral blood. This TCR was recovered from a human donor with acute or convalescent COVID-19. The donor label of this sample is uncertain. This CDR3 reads CSASRGHTQYF. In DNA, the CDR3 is TGCAGTGCTAGTCGAGGGCATACGCAGTATTTT.